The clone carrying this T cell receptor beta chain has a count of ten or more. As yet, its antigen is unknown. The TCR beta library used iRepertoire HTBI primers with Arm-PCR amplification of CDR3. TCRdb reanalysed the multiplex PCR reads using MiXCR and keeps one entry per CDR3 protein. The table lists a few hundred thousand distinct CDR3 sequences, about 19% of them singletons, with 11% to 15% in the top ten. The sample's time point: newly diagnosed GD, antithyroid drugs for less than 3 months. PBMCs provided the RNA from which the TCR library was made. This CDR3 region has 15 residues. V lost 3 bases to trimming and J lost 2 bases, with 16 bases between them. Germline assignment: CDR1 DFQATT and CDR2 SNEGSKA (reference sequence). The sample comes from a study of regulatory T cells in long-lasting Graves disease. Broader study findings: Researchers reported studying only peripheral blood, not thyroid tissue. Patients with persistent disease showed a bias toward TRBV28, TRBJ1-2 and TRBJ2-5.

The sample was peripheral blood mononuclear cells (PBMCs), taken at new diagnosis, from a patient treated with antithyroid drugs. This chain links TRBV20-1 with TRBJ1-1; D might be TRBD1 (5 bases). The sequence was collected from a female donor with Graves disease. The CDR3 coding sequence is TGCAGTGCTAGTAGAACAGGTAGGGAAAACACTGAAGCTTTCTTT. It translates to CSASRTGRENTEAFF.